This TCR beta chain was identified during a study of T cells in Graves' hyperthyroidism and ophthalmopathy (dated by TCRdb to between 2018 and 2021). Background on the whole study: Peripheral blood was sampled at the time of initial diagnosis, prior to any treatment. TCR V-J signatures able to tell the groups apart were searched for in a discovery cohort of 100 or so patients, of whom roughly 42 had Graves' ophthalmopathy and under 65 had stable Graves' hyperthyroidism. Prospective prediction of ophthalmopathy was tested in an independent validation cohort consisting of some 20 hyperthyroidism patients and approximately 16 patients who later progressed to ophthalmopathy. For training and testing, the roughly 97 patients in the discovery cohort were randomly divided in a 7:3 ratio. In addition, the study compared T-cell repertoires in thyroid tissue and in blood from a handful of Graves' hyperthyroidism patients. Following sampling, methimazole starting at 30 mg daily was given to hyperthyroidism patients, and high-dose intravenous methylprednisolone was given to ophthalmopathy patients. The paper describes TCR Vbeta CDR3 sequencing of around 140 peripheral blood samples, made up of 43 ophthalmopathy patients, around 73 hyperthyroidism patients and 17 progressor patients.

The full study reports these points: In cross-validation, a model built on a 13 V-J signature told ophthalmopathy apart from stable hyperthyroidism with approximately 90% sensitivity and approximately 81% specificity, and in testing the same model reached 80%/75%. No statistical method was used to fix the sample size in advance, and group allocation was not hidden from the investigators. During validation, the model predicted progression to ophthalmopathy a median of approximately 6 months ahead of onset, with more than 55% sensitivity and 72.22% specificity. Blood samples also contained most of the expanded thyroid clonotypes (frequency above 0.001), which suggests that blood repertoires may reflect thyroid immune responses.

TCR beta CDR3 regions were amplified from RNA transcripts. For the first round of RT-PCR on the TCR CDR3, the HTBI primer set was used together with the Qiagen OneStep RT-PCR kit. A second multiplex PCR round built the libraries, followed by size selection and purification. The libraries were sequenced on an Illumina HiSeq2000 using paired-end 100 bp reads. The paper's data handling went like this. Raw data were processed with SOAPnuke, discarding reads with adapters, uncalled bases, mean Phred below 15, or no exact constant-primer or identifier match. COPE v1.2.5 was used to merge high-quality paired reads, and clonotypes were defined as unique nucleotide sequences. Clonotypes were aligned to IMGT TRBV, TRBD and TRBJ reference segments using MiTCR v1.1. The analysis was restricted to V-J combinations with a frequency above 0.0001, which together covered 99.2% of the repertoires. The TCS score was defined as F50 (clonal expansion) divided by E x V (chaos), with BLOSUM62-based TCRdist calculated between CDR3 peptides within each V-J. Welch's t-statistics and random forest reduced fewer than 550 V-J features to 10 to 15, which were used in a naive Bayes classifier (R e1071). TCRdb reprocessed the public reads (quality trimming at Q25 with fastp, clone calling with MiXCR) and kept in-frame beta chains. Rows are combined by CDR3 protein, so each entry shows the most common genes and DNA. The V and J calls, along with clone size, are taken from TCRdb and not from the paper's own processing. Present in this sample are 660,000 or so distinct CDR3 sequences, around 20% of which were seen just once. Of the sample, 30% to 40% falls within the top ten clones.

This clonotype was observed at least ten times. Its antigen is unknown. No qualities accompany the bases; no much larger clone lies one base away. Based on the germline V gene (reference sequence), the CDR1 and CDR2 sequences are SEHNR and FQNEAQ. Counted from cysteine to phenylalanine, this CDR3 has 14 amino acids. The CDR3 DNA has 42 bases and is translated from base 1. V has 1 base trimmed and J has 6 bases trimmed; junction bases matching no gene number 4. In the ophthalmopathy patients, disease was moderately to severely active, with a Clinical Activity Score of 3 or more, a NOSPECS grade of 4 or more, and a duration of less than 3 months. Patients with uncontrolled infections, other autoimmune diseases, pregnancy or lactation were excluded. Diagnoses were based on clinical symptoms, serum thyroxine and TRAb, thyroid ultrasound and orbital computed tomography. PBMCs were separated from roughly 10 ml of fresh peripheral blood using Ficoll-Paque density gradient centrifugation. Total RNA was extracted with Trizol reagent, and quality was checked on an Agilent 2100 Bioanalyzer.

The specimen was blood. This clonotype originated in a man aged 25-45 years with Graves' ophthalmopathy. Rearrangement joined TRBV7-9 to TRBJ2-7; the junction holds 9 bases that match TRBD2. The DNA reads TGTGCCAGCAGCTTAGAACTAGCGGGTGGCGAGCAGTACTTC. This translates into CASSLELAGGEQYF.